Each of the 3 T cell receptor beta chains below was sequenced from the same sample in a study of shared clonotypes between healthy human individuals. TCRdb's copy holds only in-frame clones and misses some; the assay was immunoSEQ multiplex PCR. This table holds approximately 2,000,000 clones, about 93% found once. Positive CCR7 selection of CD45RO-negative cells yielded the naive CD8 cells, and terminally differentiated effector memory CD45RA+ cells were excluded. Sequenced sample: naive CD8+ T cells from PBMCs. These receptors came from a man aged 18 to 35 in good health. Some clones in this sample may be carry-over from other donors' samples.

This clone has only a few counts. V usage is TRBV7-6 and J usage is TRBJ1-2; 7 bases align to TRBD1. The trim removed 4 bases at V and 2 bases at J, leaving 19 bases unmatched. This CDR3 region has 19 residues. Per the germline V gene, CDR1 is SGHVS and CDR2 is FNYEAQ. CDR3 protein: CASSSYIFDRVEANYGYTF. Written as DNA, the CDR3 is TGTGCCAGCAGCTCCTACATCTTCGACAGGGTCGAGGCCAACTATGGCTACACCTTC.

CDR3 region: CAISESGQYEQYF. The CDR3 DNA reads as TGTGCCATCAGTGAGTCGGGACAATACGAGCAGTACTTC. The chain recombines TRBV10-3 with TRBJ2-7; weak D call: TRBD1 (6 bases). V lost 0 bases and J lost 4, with 7 bases in between. The CDR3 has 13 amino acids. From germline, CDR1 is ENHRY and CDR2 SYGVKD.

The gene calls are TRBV10-1 and TRBJ2-7; D assignment may be TRBD1 or TRBD2 (5 bases each). With 3 bases removed from V and 0 bases from J, the gap between germline ends came to 12 bases. Germline V gene sequence: CDR1 WNHNN, CDR2 SYGVQD (reference sequence). There are 15 residues in the CDR3. In DNA, the CDR3 is TGCGCCAGCAGTGAAGGGGAGCGGAGCTCCTACGAGCAGTACTTC. This encodes CASSEGERSSYEQYF.